Detailed here is one TCR beta chain. Its antigen is still unknown. No base qualities exist here, and no much larger clone lies one base off it. Using the deep immunoSEQ assay, TCR CDR3 regions were amplified from genomic DNA by multiplex PCR. Genomic DNA extracted from each cell subset was distributed evenly over all wells of several immunoSEQ 96-well plates, and each plate served as one replicate. For sorted subsets, 150 to 200 ng genomic DNA, equal to tens of thousands of T cell genomes, was loaded into each replicate PCR. Purified libraries were measured with a Qubit 3.0 fluorometer, size-checked on a Bioanalyzer 2100, and measured again with the KAPA Library Quantification kit. Each immunoSEQ 96-well plate was sequenced on its own single-read 150-cycle Illumina NextSeq 550 flow cell. The authors' analysis ran thus. The immunoSEQ output contained only junctional sequences without quality scores, so filtering could not match that applied to full-length reads. Sequences were annotated with PyIR, a Python wrapper for IgBLAST v1.9, using IMGT germline references to assign V/J genes and CDR3. Reads were filtered out if the reads had weak V/J assignments (E-value above 1e-6), no CDR3, stop codons, out-of-frame junctions, or ambiguous translated residues. A V3J clonotype was defined by an identical inferred V gene, J gene, and CDR3 amino acid sequence. The percentage overlap between two repertoires was calculated by dividing the number of shared unique clonotypes by the size of the smaller repertoire. Repertoire richness was assessed with RTK rarefaction, the Chao1 estimator, and Recon v2.1 estimates of unobserved clonotypes. Generation probabilities for all TCRbeta clonotypes obtained by the gDNA method from a few donors were computed using OLGA. As stored in TCRdb, this immuneACCESS dataset retains in-frame rearrangements with V and J assigned. A fraction of the clones does not appear; measured against another copy, unresolved V genes explain less than half of the discrepancy, and the remainder lacks a known reason. The V and J calls and clone size were taken over from that table, and D and trimming were inferred from the DNA. This sample has about 2.2 million clones in its table, and about 92% of those were observed once. The ten largest clones represent 1.5% to 2% of the sample.

Via the germline V gene (reference sequence), CDR1 is LNHDA and CDR2 SQIVND. The cysteine opens and the phenylalanine closes a CDR3 of 13 amino acids. The DNA shown is the 39-base CDR3, in frame from base 1. V loses 7 bases of germline sequence and J loses 4 bases, and the interval between the two ends is 13 bases. This specimen belongs to a study of shared clonotypes between healthy human individuals (dated by TCRdb to 2019 to 2021). With respect to the entire study: Three men and a couple of women, aged 18 to 49 years, made up the cohort. For each donor, CD4 naive and CD4 memory were each run on three plates, CD8 naive on two plates, and CD8 memory on one plate. The study deeply sequenced blood TCR repertoires of about five healthy adults to estimate repertoire size and the extent of clonotype sharing between individuals. Different laboratories and diverse techniques were used to prepare libraries and sequence TCR repertoires, to increase sequencing depth and limit assay-specific biases. Per donor, leukapheresis produced somewhere between about 0.94 and 9.5 billion PBMCs. Results and caveats for the whole study, not just this receptor: The small number of donors limited the genetic and exposure-history diversity represented. Pairwise subsampling indicated that sequencing depth was expected to affect the degree of clonotype sharing among donors. Higher generation probabilities were observed for clonotypes shared by all four sorted-subset donors than for non-shared clonotypes. Estimated clonotype richness was generally larger for naive than for memory subsets. Sampling was restricted to blood, and TCR repertoires in tissue are likely to differ from TCR repertoires in blood. Incomplete sequencing was indicated by rarefaction of sorted-subset datasets, despite the large sequencing depth. Across a few donors, roughly 5% of naive CD4, 3% to 4% of naive CD8, about 2% of memory CD4, and 0.4% of memory CD8 clonotypes were shared.

CD8 naive samples were obtained by positive selection for CCR7 among CD45RO-negative cells, yielding a CD45RA+CCR7+ population from which TemRA cells were excluded. The donors were healthy, HIV-negative adults with no recently reported acute infections or vaccinations. Every donor was a Caucasian adult living in Nashville, Tennessee, USA. Blood was obtained by leukapheresis, after which PBMCs were separated by Ficoll-Histopaque density gradient centrifugation and cryopreserved in liquid nitrogen vapor phase. Analytical flow cytometry was used to check the purity and quantity of each magnetically sorted T cell population. Genomic DNA was isolated from each sorted fraction and quantified by UV absorbance on a Nanodrop 2000c.

This chain joins TRBV19 to TRBJ1-1, with no D gene named confidently. This sequence originates from a young man in good health. Some clones in this sample may be carry-over from other donors' samples. The specimen sequenced was naive CD8+ T cells from PBMCs. The sample's cell subset or site label, decoded: CD45RA+CCR7+. The CDR3 reads as follows: CASTPPWGTEAFF. The nucleotides read TGTGCCAGTACCCCGCCCTGGGGCACTGAAGCTTTCTTT. Supplemented by the reference TRBV19 and TRBJ1-1 proteins around the CDR3, the complete variable domain is DGGITQSPKYLFRKEGQNVTLSCEQNLNHDAMYWYRQDPGQGLRLIYYSQIVNDFQKGDIAEGYSVSREKKESFPLTVTSAQKNPTAFYLCASTPPWGTEAFFGQGTRLTVV.